This T cell receptor (beta chain) was captured by sequencing in a study of cytomegalovirus exposure and HLA in healthy donors. Broader study findings: Later work found most CMV-associated TCR beta chains apparently HLA-restricted. Only CMV serostatus was available as immune exposure information.

The CDR3 runs to 16 residues. Unmatched junction bases numbered 13, after V lost 4 bases and J lost 5 bases. In the PCR, 60 Vbeta and 13 Jbeta primers were used. Libraries were prepared by immunoSEQ multiplex PCR; TCRdb keeps only in-frame clonotypes and omits some of them. This table has some 140,000 clones, over 70% appearing once. Of note for this clone: Its antigen is not identified.

The sequenced sample consisted of PBMCs. This sequence joins TRBV23-1 and TRBJ1-1, with 7 bases fitting TRBD1. TRBV23-1 is noted as an ORF with a role that remains uncertain. This receptor was obtained from a man under 40 in good health and CMV-seronegative. The CDR3 DNA follows: TGCGCCAGCAGTCCCCGAGGAGGGGGCCTTGGGACTGAAGCTTTCTTT. Translation: CASSPRGGGLGTEAFF.